Each of the 7 T cell receptor beta chains below was sequenced from the same sample in a study of metastatic and nonmetastatic thyroid tumors. Not a single patient had been given any form of treatment at any point before undergoing thyroid surgery. TCRdb re-called clones via MiXCR from the PCR reads. The sample lists tens of thousands of clones, around a sixth occurring once. Sequencing was carried out using tumor tissue. Every receptor here comes from a female donor with papillary thyroid cancer or a benign thyroid nodule (not recorded which). Some clones in this sample may be carry-over from other donors' samples.

This clone was seen a handful of times. At one end the junction does not follow the germline gene, possibly because of a read error. At the DNA level, this CDR3 is encoded by other sequences in the same sample as well. The CDR3 here is CASSLRPEDYGYTF. DNA of the CDR3: TGTGCCAGTAGCTTACGTCCAGAGGACTATGGCTACACATTC. This chain uses TRBV7-2 with TRBJ1-2; D remains unclear. The germline gives CDR1 SGHTA, CDR2 FQGNSA. The CDR3 loop spans 14 amino acids.

This clone came up many times. The rearrangement joins TRBV2 to TRBJ2-2, with TRBD2 matching over 11 bases. J was trimmed by 4 bases and V by 5 bases; bases with no gene match: 3. The CDR3 is 15 residues long. Per the germline V gene, CDR1 is SNHLY and CDR2 is FYNNEI. CDR3 coding DNA: TGTGCCAGCAGTTTTAGCGGGAGGGCCACCGGGGAGCTGTTTTTT. It translates to CASSFSGRATGELFF.

This chain joins TRBV24-1 and TRBJ2-7; the match to TRBD1 covers 11 bases. Germline V gene sequence: CDR1 KGHDR, CDR2 SFDVKD. Trimming removed 0 bases from V and 3 bases from J; junction bases left unmatched: 3. This CDR3 comprises 16 residues. CDR3 coding DNA: TGTGCCACCAGTGATTTGCGGGACAGGGGGTACTACGAGCAGTACTTC. Residues: CATSDLRDRGYYEQYF.

This clone was seen many times. This chain connects TRBV7-8 to TRBJ1-1, with 10 bases aligning to TRBD1. V shed 3 bases, J shed 5 bases, and the junction held 0 bases outside the gene matches. Per germline, CDR1 SGHVS and CDR2 FQNEAQ. The CDR3 sequence is 13 residues long. The CDR3: CASSLGQGTEAFF. The DNA of the CDR3 is TGTGCCAGCAGCTTGGGACAGGGGACTGAAGCTTTCTTT.

In this sample, this clone turned up many times. V and J are TRBV7-6 and TRBJ2-5; 8 bases line up with TRBD2. V trimming: 2 bases; J trimming: 2 bases; junction bases outside the gene matches: 7. Germline CDR1 reads SGHVS; CDR2 reads FNYEAQ. This CDR3 contains 16 residues. In DNA, the CDR3 is TGTGCCAGCAGCTTATCCCCGGGGGGGGGTCAAGAGACCCAGTACTTC. This codes for CASSLSPGGGQETQYF.

At least ten counts were recorded for this clone. This sequence joins TRBV6-1 and TRBJ1-6, with a possible D match to TRBD1 (5 bases). In germline, CDR1 is MNHNS, CDR2 SASEGT. This CDR3 comprises 15 residues. The V and J ends lost 7 bases and 9 bases respectively, with 19 bases between them. CDR3 DNA: TGTGCCAGCACTCGCACCGGGGGAGGCGGTTCACCCCTCCACTTT. Its translation: CASTRTGGGGSPLHF.

In this sample, this clone turned up many times. The chain has TRBV12-3 or TRBV12-4 and TRBJ1-1; 8 nucleotides align to TRBD1. The CDR3 has 17 residues. J lost 5 bases, V lost 5 bases, and 16 bases had no gene match. The CDR3 nucleotides read TGTGCCAGCAGTAGTGTATACTCAGGGGGCGCGCCGACTGAAGCTTTCTTT. It is translated as CASSSVYSGGAPTEAFF.